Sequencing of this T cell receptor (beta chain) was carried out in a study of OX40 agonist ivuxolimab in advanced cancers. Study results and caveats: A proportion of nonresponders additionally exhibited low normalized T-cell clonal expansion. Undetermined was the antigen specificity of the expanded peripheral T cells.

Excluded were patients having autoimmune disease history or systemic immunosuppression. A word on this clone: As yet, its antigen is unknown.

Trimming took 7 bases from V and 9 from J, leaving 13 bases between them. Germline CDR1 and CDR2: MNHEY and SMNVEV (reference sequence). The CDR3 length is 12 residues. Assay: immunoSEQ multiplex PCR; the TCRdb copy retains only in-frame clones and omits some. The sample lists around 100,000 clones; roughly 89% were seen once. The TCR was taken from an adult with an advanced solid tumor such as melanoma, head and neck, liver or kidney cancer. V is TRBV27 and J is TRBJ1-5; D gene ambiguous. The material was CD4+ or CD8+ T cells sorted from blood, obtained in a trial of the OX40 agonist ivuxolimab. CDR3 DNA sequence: TGTGCCAGCACCTTCAGAGGGTGGCCCCAGCATTTT. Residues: CASTFRGWPQHF.